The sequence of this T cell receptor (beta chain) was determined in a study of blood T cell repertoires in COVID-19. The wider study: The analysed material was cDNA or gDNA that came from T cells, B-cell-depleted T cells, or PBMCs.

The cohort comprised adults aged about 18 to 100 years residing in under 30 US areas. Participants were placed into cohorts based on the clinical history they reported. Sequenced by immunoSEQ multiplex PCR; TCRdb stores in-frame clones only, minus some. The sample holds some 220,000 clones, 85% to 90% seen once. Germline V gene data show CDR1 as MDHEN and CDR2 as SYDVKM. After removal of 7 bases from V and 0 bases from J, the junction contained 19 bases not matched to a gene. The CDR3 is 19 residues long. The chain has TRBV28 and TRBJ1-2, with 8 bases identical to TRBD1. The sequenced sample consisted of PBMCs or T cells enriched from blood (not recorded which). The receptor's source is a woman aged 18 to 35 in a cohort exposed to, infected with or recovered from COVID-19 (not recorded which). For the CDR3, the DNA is TGTGCCAGCAACCCCTTTACCCGAGACAGGGGACCAACTAACTATGGCTACACCTTC. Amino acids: CASNPFTRDRGPTNYGYTF.